This TCR beta chain was sequenced in a study of neurological immune-mediated disorders. The sample's time point: technical triplicate 2. In germline, CDR1 is SGHDT, CDR2 YYEEEE. V shed 6 bases, J shed 7 bases, and the junction held 20 bases outside the gene matches. The CDR3 extends over 17 amino acids. 5'RACE with 10-nucleotide random UMIs generated the cDNA. In TCRdb, the 5' RACE reads were re-called with MiXCR into one record per CDR3 protein. Of about 55,000 distinct CDR3 sequences listed, approximately 25% are singletons. This clonotype was found many times. The sequence was collected from a man between 60 and 70 years old with HTLV-1-associated myelopathy (HAM/TSP). This sequence joins TRBV5-6 and TRBJ2-3; 7 bases match TRBD2. What was sequenced was PBMCs. CDR3 in DNA: TGTGCCAGCACCACCAACGTGGCCGCGCGGGAGAGGAATACGCAGTATTTT. This translates into CASTTNVAARERNTQYF. Full variable domain (missing parts from reference TRBV5-6 and TRBJ2-3): DAGVTQSPTHLIKTRGQQVTLRCSPKSGHDTVSWYQQALGQGPQFIFQYYEEEERQRGNFPDRFSGHQFPNYSSELNVNALLLGDSALYLCASTTNVAARERNTQYFGPGTRLTVL.